This TCR beta chain emerged from a study of cytomegalovirus exposure and HLA in healthy donors (dated by TCRdb to 2016 to 2017). Background for the entire study: According to a later analysis, one platform produced both the 100 to 150 validation repertoires and the 700 or so repertoires of the first cohort. The study combined high-throughput TCR immunosequencing, statistical association of individual TCRs with disease status, and machine learning to predict cytomegalovirus infection status. Along with the 666-subject first cohort, a separate validation cohort of more than 90 different subjects was used. The study aimed to test whether cataloging public T cell receptors could reveal signatures of past pathogen exposure.

V sheds 0 bases and J sheds 0 bases, leaving 9 bases between their ends. The germline V gene specifies SGHRS as CDR1 and YFSETQ as CDR2. The CDR3 spans 15 residues, from the cysteine through the phenylalanine. CDR3 DNA only is kept here, 45 bases in frame from base 1. Separate from the approximately 670-subject first cohort, the validation cohort of 95 to 150 subjects was the group to which the donors belonged. Broader findings and caveats from the paper: In both the original and validation cohorts, the classifier was reported to diagnose cytomegalovirus status with high specificity and sensitivity. A later analysis found that TCRs clustered in the first cohort also tended to co-occur in the 110 or so validation repertoires, with 90% to 95% of cluster scores above 0. A total of 150 to 200 TCR beta chains were listed by the study as associated with cytomegalovirus. In vitro tests confirmed that a few of the cytomegalovirus-associated TCR beta chains recognize cytomegalovirus antigens. The authors suggested that the approach could potentially be generalized to other disease states and immunological phenotypes. All 120 or so repertoires were used to score co-occurrence in the validation cohort in a later analysis, because that analysis had no HLA typing for the cohort. Across donors, most TCR sequences were observed very rarely, whereas some public TCRs were present in many individuals.

Library construction relied on the immunoSEQ multiplex PCR assay. As for the original processing: A statistical classification framework was built to diagnose cytomegalovirus status from the catalog of TCR beta chain sequences. TCRdb mirrors the immuneACCESS table, restricted to in-frame sequences. Some clones are absent from its copies; in checked studies, under half trace to an unresolved V gene, and the reason for the others is unknown. The DNA was the basis for D and trimming; V, J and clone size are from that table. In all, the sample holds fewer than 90,000 clones, and around 96% of those were seen once. Roughly 1.5% of the sample belongs to the ten largest clones. On this clone itself: There is no known antigen for this receptor. Base qualities are missing; no much larger clone stands one base away.

The chain was built from TRBV5-1 and TRBJ2-5; TRBD1 is a possible D gene, resting on 5 matching bases. The sequencing sample was made of PBMCs. The receptor was isolated from a man between 18 and 35 years old in good health and CMV-seropositive. CDR3 region: CASSLADSYQETQYF. DNA sequence: TGCGCCAGCAGCTTGGCCGACAGCTACCAAGAGACCCAGTACTTC.